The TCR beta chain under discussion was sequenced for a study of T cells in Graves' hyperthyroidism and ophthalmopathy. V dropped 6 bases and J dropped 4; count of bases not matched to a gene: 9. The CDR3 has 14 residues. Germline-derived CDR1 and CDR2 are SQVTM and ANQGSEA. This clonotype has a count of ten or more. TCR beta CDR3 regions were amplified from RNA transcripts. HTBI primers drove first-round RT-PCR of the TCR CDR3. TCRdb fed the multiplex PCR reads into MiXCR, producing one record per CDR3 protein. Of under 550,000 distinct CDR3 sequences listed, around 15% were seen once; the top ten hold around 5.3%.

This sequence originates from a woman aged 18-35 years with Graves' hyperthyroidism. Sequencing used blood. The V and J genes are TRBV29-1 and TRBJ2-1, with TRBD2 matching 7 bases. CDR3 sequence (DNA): TGCAGCGTCGCCTACCCGGGGGGTTACAATGAGCAGTTCTTC. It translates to CSVAYPGGYNEQFF.